The 32 T cell receptor beta chains presented below share a single source sample, sequenced in a study of blood T cell repertoires in COVID-19. Clones were sequenced by immunoSEQ multiplex PCR, and TCRdb holds only the in-frame ones, with some missing. Found here are tens of thousands of clones, roughly 91% of them singletons; the top ten hold around 1.5%. Specimen: peripheral blood. These receptors all come from a human donor in a cohort sampled during active COVID-19.

The chain links TRBV5-6 to TRBJ2-5; no definite D call. Between the trimmed V and J ends, which lost 5 bases and 3 bases, there was a span of 14 bases. The CDR3 has 14 residues. In germline, CDR1 is SGHDT, CDR2 YYEEEE. DNA for the CDR3: TGTGCCAGCAGGGCGGCTTCTCGGGAAGAGACCCAGTACTTC. It encodes CASRAASREETQYF.

This sequence joins TRBV21-1 and TRBJ1-1. TRBV21-1 is a pseudogene. CDR3 length equals 12 residues. The CDR3 nucleotides read TGTGCCAGCGGGCCGCGGGACACTGAAGCTTTCTTT. This codes for CASGPRDTEAFF.

Written as DNA, the CDR3 is TGTGCCAGCAGCTCGGCTCGGGGGGGTTCCTACAATGAGCAGTTCTTC. Its translation: CASSSARGGSYNEQFF. The chain uses TRBV7-8 and TRBJ2-1, with TRBD2 matching 8 bases. The V gene's germline CDR1 is SGHVS and CDR2 FQNEAQ. J lost 1 base, V lost 4 bases, and 6 bases had no gene match. This CDR3 is 16 amino acids long.

V usage is TRBV11-3 and J usage is TRBJ2-3, with D possibly matching TRBD2 (5 bases). The V and J ends lost 6 bases and 2 bases respectively, with 21 bases between them. Per germline, CDR1 SGHNT and CDR2 YENEEA. The CDR3 totals 17 residues. CDR3 protein: CASSPNPGSSFTDTQYF. The CDR3 coding sequence is TGTGCCAGCAGTCCTAATCCTGGGTCTAGCTTCACAGATACGCAGTATTTT.

This clone was counted once. This chain uses TRBV4-1 with TRBJ2-1, with 7 bases that match TRBD2. The CDR3 is made up of 14 amino acids. The ends lost 2 bases at V and 11 bases at J; junction bases unmatched: 9. Germline lookup yields CDR1 MGHRA and CDR2 YSYEKL. The CDR3 is CASSQIGTIPKQFF. Written as DNA, the CDR3 is TGCGCCAGCAGCCAAATAGGGACTATTCCCAAGCAGTTCTTC.

The rearrangement uses TRBV19 and TRBJ2-2; D is unclear. Trimming stripped 3 bases from V and 1 base from J, with 9 bases between. The CDR3 loop spans 15 amino acids. The V gene's germline CDR1 is LNHDA and CDR2 SQIVND (reference sequence). CDR3 protein: CASSMSRQNTGELFF. The CDR3 DNA reads as TGTGCCAGTAGTATGAGTCGTCAGAACACCGGGGAGCTGTTTTTT.

The rearrangement joins TRBV2 to TRBJ1-1; D is undetermined. CDR3 length: 12 residues. The V end lost 6 bases, the J end lost 3 bases, and 8 bases lay between the germline ends. The germline CDR1 and CDR2 sequences are SNHLY and FYNNEI. The CDR3 DNA reads TGTGCCAGCAGGGTATGGCACACTGAAGCTTTCTTT. Amino acids: CASRVWHTEAFF.

V gene TRBV11-2 combines with J gene TRBJ1-1, with TRBD1 identical over 7 bases. The CDR3 loop spans 15 amino acids. Germline values: CDR1 SGHAT, CDR2 FQNNGV. Trimming cost V 1 base and J 7 bases; bases outside gene matches: 9. CDR3 sequence (DNA): TGTGCCAGCAGCTTAGGAATTGCCAGGGGGATTGAAGCTTTCTTT. Its protein product is CASSLGIARGIEAFF. The full variable domain, completed using reference TRBV11-2 and TRBJ1-1, is EAGVAQSPRYKIIEKRQSVAFWCNPISGHATLYWYQQILGQGPKLLIQFQNNGVVDDSQLPKDRFSAERLKGVDSTLKIQPAKLEDSAVYLCASSLGIARGIEAFFGQGTRLTVV.

The chain couples TRBV19 to TRBJ2-1; D ambiguous. The CDR3 covers 17 residues. The V gene's germline CDR1 is LNHDA and CDR2 SQIVND (reference sequence). Trimming removed 9 bases from V and 3 bases from J, with 24 bases in between. The DNA for the CDR3 is TGTGCCAGCCAGTTGTCGTCTGGGCCCACCCTCTACAATGAGCAGTTCTTC. Protein sequence: CASQLSSGPTLYNEQFF. Drawing the rest from reference TRBV19 and TRBJ2-1, the complete variable domain is DGGITQSPKYLFRKEGQNVTLSCEQNLNHDAMYWYRQDPGQGLRLIYYSQIVNDFQKGDIAEGYSVSREKKESFPLTVTSAQKNPTAFYLCASQLSSGPTLYNEQFFGPGTRLTVL.

V usage is TRBV2 and J usage is TRBJ2-3, with TRBD2 identical over 9 bases. Germline V gives CDR1 SNHLY, CDR2 FYNNEI. The junction had 7 bases not matched to a gene; V was cut back by 0 bases and J by 0 bases. The CDR3 is 18 residues long. CDR3 loop: CASSEAIPSGISTDTQYF. Written as DNA, the CDR3 is TGTGCCAGCAGTGAAGCTATCCCTAGCGGGATCAGCACAGATACGCAGTATTTT. The variable domain in full, with the rest retrieved from reference TRBV2 and TRBJ2-3, is EPEVTQTPSHQVTQMGQEVILRCVPISNHLYFYWYRQILGQKVEFLVSFYNNEISEKSEIFDDQFSVERPDGSNFTLKIRSTKLEDSAMYFCASSEAIPSGISTDTQYFGPGTRLTVL.

The CDR3 DNA reads TGTGCCAGCAGTTTATCGCCCAAGACAGGCTACACCTTC. This sequence encodes CASSLSPKTGYTF. The chain couples TRBV27 to TRBJ1-2; the D is unclear. Germline V gene lookup returns CDR1 MNHEY and CDR2 SMNVEV (reference sequence). There are 13 residues in the CDR3. Trimming shortened V by 0 bases and J by 8 bases, and 10 bases separated the two germline ends.

The chain employs TRBV28 and TRBJ1-3, with 7 bases that match TRBD1. Germline V gene sequence: CDR1 MDHEN, CDR2 SYDVKM. The CDR3 sequence is 16 residues long. The junction had 10 bases not matched to a gene; V was cut back by 8 bases and J by 0 bases. The CDR3 DNA follows: TGTGCCAGCCTGGGACAGCTTCAAGACTCTGGAAACACCATATATTTT. Translated, it gives CASLGQLQDSGNTIYF.

The V and J genes are TRBV4-2 and TRBJ2-5; D is perhaps TRBD2 (6 bases). V was clipped by 0 bases and J by 5 bases, with 13 bases between them. The CDR3 covers 15 residues. Germline V lookup: CDR1 LGHNA, CDR2 YNFKEQ. CDR3 residues: CASSQDSGGDETQYF. DNA for the CDR3: TGTGCCAGCAGCCAAGATTCCGGGGGAGACGAGACCCAGTACTTC.

This chain connects TRBV11-2 to TRBJ1-3, with TRBD1 matching over 9 bases. The CDR3 consists of 15 residues. Trimming removed 4 bases from V and 8 bases from J; junction bases left unmatched: 9. Germline V lookup: CDR1 SGHAT, CDR2 FQNNGV. The CDR3 region is CASSSNRGLIYTIYF. CDR3 bases: TGTGCCAGCAGCTCCAACAGGGGGCTAATATACACCATATATTTT.

The V and J genes are TRBV11-2 and TRBJ2-1, with a tentative D call TRBD2 (7 bases). The germline V and J ends were trimmed by 3 bases and 2 bases, with 11 bases remaining between them. This CDR3 spans 15 amino acids. Germline-derived CDR1 and CDR2 are SGHAT and FQNNGV. The chain's CDR3 is CASSLPGGAYNEQFF. The CDR3 DNA follows: TGTGCCAGCAGCTTGCCGGGGGGCGCCTACAATGAGCAGTTCTTC.

V and J are TRBV3-1 (or the pseudogene TRBV3-2) and TRBJ2-1, with TRBD2 matching 7 bases. Unmatched junction bases numbered 5, after V lost 6 bases and J lost 6 bases. CDR3 length: 13 amino acids. Per the germline V gene, CDR1 is LGHDT and CDR2 is YNNKEL (reference sequence). The CDR3 nucleotides are TGTGCCAGCAGGGGGAGGGCCATCAATGAGCAGTTCTTC. This sequence encodes CASRGRAINEQFF.

V is TRBV24-1 and J is TRBJ2-2, with TRBD1 identical over 11 bases. From germline, CDR1 is KGHDR and CDR2 SFDVKD. V shed 3 bases and J 3 bases; nucleotides not matched to a gene: 5. CDR3 length: 17 residues. The CDR3 sequence is CATSDPDRGPDTGELFF. In DNA, the CDR3 is TGTGCCACCAGTGATCCGGACAGGGGGCCGGACACCGGGGAGCTGTTTTTT.

The chain couples TRBV10-2 to TRBJ2-3, with TRBD2 matching 9 bases. The CDR3 sequence is 15 residues long. The V gene end was trimmed by 2 bases and the J gene end by 3 bases; junction bases not matched to a gene: 3. Germline V lookup: CDR1 WSHSY, CDR2 SAAADI. CDR3 DNA: TGCGCCAGCAGTGAGAAGCGGGAGGCGACAGATACGCAGTATTTT. It specifies CASSEKREATDTQYF.

The chain uses TRBV15 and TRBJ2-1, with D perhaps matching TRBD2 (5 bases). V lost 0 bases and J lost 13, with 13 bases in between. This CDR3 is built from 13 residues. Looked up from germline, CDR1 is LNHNV and CDR2 is YYDKDF (reference sequence). The CDR3 loop reads CATSRDPGGLQFF. As DNA, the CDR3 is TGTGCCACCAGCAGAGATCCAGGCGGACTTCAGTTCTTC.

The genes are TRBV28 and TRBJ1-6; TRBD1 is a possible D gene (6 bases). The CDR3 runs 14 residues. The germline V and J ends were trimmed by 6 bases and 3 bases, with 9 bases remaining between them. Germline lookup yields CDR1 MDHEN and CDR2 SYDVKM. The CDR3 spells CASRQGYYNSPLHF. The CDR3 coding sequence is TGTGCCAGCAGACAGGGTTACTATAATTCACCCCTCCACTTT.

The CDR3 protein is CASSLGTGKVNTEAFF. The CDR3, as DNA: TGCGCCAGCAGCCTCGGGACAGGGAAGGTAAACACTGAAGCTTTCTTT. This rearrangement joins TRBV5-1 to TRBJ1-1; 9 bases map to TRBD1. The germline gives CDR1 SGHRS, CDR2 YFSETQ. This CDR3 has 16 amino acids. V lost 4 bases to trimming and J lost 2 bases; unmatched junction nucleotides: 9.

This chain uses TRBV3-1 (or the pseudogene TRBV3-2) with TRBJ2-3; 16 nucleotides match TRBD2. The ends lost 1 base at V and 5 bases at J; junction bases unmatched: 12. The CDR3 sequence is 20 residues long. Germline V gene lookup returns CDR1 LGHDT and CDR2 YNNKEL (reference sequence). The CDR3 loop is CASSQGGTSGRAQKGDTQYF. The DNA for the CDR3 is TGTGCCAGCAGCCAAGGAGGGACTAGCGGGAGGGCCCAAAAGGGAGATACGCAGTATTTT.

The chain employs TRBV18 and TRBJ1-1, with TRBD1 as a possible D gene (6 bases). The V end was cut by 5 bases, the J end by 5 bases, with 18 bases between. Germline V gives CDR1 KGHSH, CDR2 LQKENI. The CDR3 spans 15 residues. DNA of the CDR3: TGTGCCAGCTCAGCAAATACAGGGTCGGGGACTGAAGCTTTCTTT. Amino acid sequence: CASSANTGSGTEAFF.

As DNA, the CDR3 is TGTGCCAGCAGAAAGGACAGACCCGATCAGCCCCAGCATTTT. Translation gives CASRKDRPDQPQHF. This chain joins TRBV6-5 and TRBJ1-5; weak D call: TRBD1 (6 bases). The CDR3 consists of 14 residues. The germline CDR1 and CDR2 sequences are MNHEY and SVGAGI. Trimming took off 6 bases at V and 5 bases at J, with 14 bases between the two ends.

This chain uses TRBV5-3 with TRBJ2-1; 13 nucleotides line up with TRBD2. TRBV5-3 qualifies as an ORF whose function is uncertain. This CDR3 region has 18 residues. Unmatched junction bases numbered 14, after V lost 4 bases and J lost 7 bases. DNA of the CDR3: TGTGCCAGAAGCCCCCCCGTCCGGACTAGCGGGAGCCCTAATGAGCAGTTCTTC. Amino acid sequence: CARSPPVRTSGSPNEQFF.

The chain carries TRBV11-2 and TRBJ2-7, with 8 positions matching TRBD2. CDR1 and CDR2 from the germline V gene are SGHAT and FQNNGV. The J segment lost 4 bases and the V segment lost 4 bases, leaving 9 bases of the junction unmatched. The CDR3 has 15 residues. As DNA, the CDR3 is TGTGCCAGCAGCTCACAGCCGGGACTAGGATACGAGCAGTACTTC. Translation: CASSSQPGLGYEQYF.

V gene TRBV10-1 combines with J gene TRBJ2-3, with D perhaps TRBD1 (5 bases). In germline, CDR1 is WNHNN, CDR2 SYGVQD (reference sequence). This CDR3 has 15 amino acids. V was clipped by 0 bases and J by 4 bases, with 11 bases between them. CDR3 residues: CASSESNRPSDTQYF. CDR3 nucleotides: TGCGCCAGCAGTGAGTCGAACAGGCCTTCAGATACGCAGTATTTT.

The chain employs TRBV28 and TRBJ2-1, with 7 bases identical to TRBD2. From germline, CDR1 is MDHEN and CDR2 SYDVKM. The CDR3 totals 19 residues. With V trimmed by 2 bases and J by 3 bases, 16 bases remained unmatched. This CDR3 is CASSLMRLARKAIYNEQFF. The CDR3 nucleotides are TGTGCCAGCAGTTTAATGAGACTAGCCCGGAAAGCAATCTACAATGAGCAGTTCTTC.

The chain links TRBV7-9 to TRBJ2-7, with D tentatively TRBD2 (5 bases). CDR1 and CDR2 from the germline V gene are SEHNR and FQNEAQ (reference sequence). This CDR3 has 13 amino acids. V shed 2 bases and J shed 4 bases, with 9 bases lying between them. The CDR3 here is CASSLTGLYEQYV. The CDR3 nucleotides read TGTGCCAGCAGCTTAACGGGGTTATACGAGCAGTACGTC.

The CDR3 DNA reads TGCGCCAGCAGTGCAGGGACAGCGATCCGGACGCAGTATTTT. The encoded protein is CASSAGTAIRTQYF. The chain couples TRBV10-1 to TRBJ2-3; 7 nucleotides align to TRBD1. Per the germline V gene, CDR1 is WNHNN and CDR2 is SYGVQD (reference sequence). This CDR3 contains 14 residues. Trimming removed 4 bases from V and 9 bases from J; junction bases left unmatched: 10.

The chain has TRBV13 and TRBJ2-5; 7 bases line up with TRBD1. The CDR3 loop spans 14 amino acids. J was trimmed by 5 bases and V by 4 bases; bases with no gene match: 7. Germline CDR1 reads PRHDT; CDR2 reads FYEKMQ (reference sequence). DNA of the CDR3: TGTGCCAGCAGCTCTAGACAGGGTTGGGAGACCCAGTACTTC. Amino acids: CASSSRQGWETQYF. Full variable domain (outside the CDR3, taken from reference TRBV13 and TRBJ2-5): AAGVIQSPRHLIKEKRETATLKCYPIPRHDTVYWYQQGPGQDPQFLISFYEKMQSDKGSIPDRFSAQQFSDYHSELNMSSLELGDSALYFCASSSRQGWETQYFGPGTRLLVL.

V is TRBV10-3 and J is TRBJ2-5, with a possible D match to TRBD2 (5 bases). CDR3 size: 14 residues. CDR1 ENHRY and CDR2 SYGVKD come from the germline V gene. Between the trimmed V and J ends, which lost 2 bases and 3 bases, there was a span of 10 bases. The CDR3 spells CAISEGLKEETQYF. CDR3 DNA sequence: TGTGCCATCAGTGAGGGACTCAAAGAAGAGACCCAGTACTTC.